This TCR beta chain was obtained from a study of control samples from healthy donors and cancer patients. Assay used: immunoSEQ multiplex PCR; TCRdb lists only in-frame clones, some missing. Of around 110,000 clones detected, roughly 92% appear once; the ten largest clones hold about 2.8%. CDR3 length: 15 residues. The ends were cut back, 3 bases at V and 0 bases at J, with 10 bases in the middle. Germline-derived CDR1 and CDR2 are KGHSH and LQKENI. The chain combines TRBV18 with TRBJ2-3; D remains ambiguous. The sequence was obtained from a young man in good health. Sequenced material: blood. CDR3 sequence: CASSPTLGSTDTQYF. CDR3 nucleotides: TGTGCCAGCTCACCGACTCTAGGAAGCACAGATACGCAGTATTTT.